This TCR beta chain was retrieved from a study of regulatory T cells in long-lasting Graves disease. Overall study context: The definition of persistent Graves' disease was over 5 years of antithyroid drugs with positive TSH receptor antibodies. The study's findings and limits: Having few samples may have compromised the accuracy. The TCR repertoire of persistent Graves' patients was less diverse than that of newly diagnosed ones.

The time point is: persistent/refractory GD, antithyroid drugs over 5 years with positive TRAb. PBMC-derived RNA was used for the TCR library. Points on this clonotype: The antigen is not known.

Arm-PCR with iRepertoire HTBI primers amplified the CDR3 regions for these TCR beta libraries. Each CDR3 protein is one row after TCRdb ran MiXCR on the multiplex PCR reads. This table has fewer than 450,000 distinct CDR3 sequences, 20% to 30% appearing once. From germline, CDR1 is MNHEY and CDR2 SVGAGI. V shed 4 bases and J 0 bases; nucleotides not matched to a gene: 20. There are 21 residues in the CDR3. The V gene is TRBV6-5, the J gene TRBJ2-5; TRBD2 matches at 10 bases. The receptor was derived from a female donor with Graves disease. The sequencing used peripheral blood mononuclear cells (PBMCs), collected when the disease was refractory, from a patient treated with antithyroid drugs. As DNA, the CDR3 is TGTGCCAGCAGTTTCACGGGCAGGGCGAGCGGGAGGGCCGGGTACCAAGAGACCCAGTACTTC. It is translated as CASSFTGRASGRAGYQETQYF.